These T cell receptor beta chains were read from a single sample in a study of cytomegalovirus exposure and HLA in healthy donors. Only in-frame clones appear in the TCRdb table, and some are missing; sequencing was by immunoSEQ multiplex PCR. The sample holds approximately 150,000 clones. Specimen: PBMCs. The receptors shown here come from a woman in her late teens or twenties in good health and CMV-seronegative. CDR3s include the opening cysteine and the closing phenylalanine or tryptophan. A D gene is named only where the DNA matches it firmly.

NA	TRBV15	TRBJ2-1	CATSSAIGNEQFF
NA	TRBV11-2	TRBJ1-1	CASSLNRVEDSPGAFF
TRBD2	TRBV11-1	TRBJ2-5	CASSLGTSGKETQYF
NA	TRBV19	TRBJ2-5	CASSPQGPETQYF
NA	TRBV6-1	TRBJ1-1	CASSVRGGNTEAFF
NA	TRBV29-1	TRBJ2-3	CSVLGGAFTDTQYF
NA	TRBV11-2	TRBJ1-6	CASSLASSSNSPLHF
TRBD1	TRBV6-1	TRBJ2-2	CASSEGTGNTGELFF
TRBD2	TRBV12-5	TRBJ2-1	CASGLAVAGAEQFF
NA	TRBV4-2	TRBJ1-1	CASRLEGTSNTEAFF
NA	TRBV15	TRBJ2-3	CATSRDGGWVGTDTQYF
NA	TRBV28	TRBJ1-3	CASSSHRVGNTIYF
NA	TRBV4-1	TRBJ2-1	CASSPRDLPNNEQFF
TRBD2	TRBV18	TRBJ2-3	CASSPGPYAGGASTDTQYF
TRBD2	TRBV5-4	TRBJ2-1	CASSPGTTEGNEQFF
TRBD1	TRBV7-9	TRBJ1-4	CASSTGGPEKLFF
TRBD2	TRBV18	TRBJ2-3	CASSPNNGRALDTQYF
NA	TRBV2	TRBJ2-7	CASSLVPYEQYF
NA	TRBV11-3	TRBJ2-4	CASSLGGVATKNIQYF
NA	TRBV7-2	TRBJ2-5	CASSRGLQETQYF
NA	TRBV19	TRBJ2-1	CASSTPGIYNEQFF
TRBD1	TRBV28	TRBJ1-2	CASSRGQGAEGYTF
TRBD2	TRBV9	TRBJ2-2	CASSTSGSLNTGELFF
NA	TRBV7-9	TRBJ2-5	CASSLGAGAERETQYF
TRBD1	TRBV6-1	TRBJ1-2	CASSAQGPANYGYTF
TRBD1	TRBV15	TRBJ1-2	CATSRDTDRVYGYTF
NA	TRBV5-6	TRBJ2-3	CASSAISGVITDTQYF
TRBD1	TRBV7-3	TRBJ2-1	CASSLYFDRGGYNEQFF
NA	TRBV7-2	TRBJ1-5	CASSLGHQPQHF
TRBD2	TRBV5-1	TRBJ2-7	CASSPGTSIHEQYF
TRBD2	TRBV4-1	TRBJ2-1	CASSPQLAGDVDNEQFF
NA	TRBV25-1	TRBJ2-3	CASSEYQQRITDTQYF
NA	TRBV29-1	TRBJ2-5	CSVVTGSDETQYF
TRBD2	TRBV6-1	TRBJ2-1	CASSEVLAGGSLSYNEQFF
TRBD2	TRBV19	TRBJ2-5	CASRLAGRETQYF
NA	TRBV30	TRBJ1-2	CAWSATGFHGYTF
NA	TRBV25-1	TRBJ1-1	CASSGGPGLNTEAFF
TRBD1	TRBV5-6	TRBJ2-7	CASSLARGRGEQYF
NA	TRBV7-3	TRBJ1-6	CASSSGAGGSPLHF
TRBD1	TRBV10-3	TRBJ2-1	CAIRAGTGAPKDNEQFF